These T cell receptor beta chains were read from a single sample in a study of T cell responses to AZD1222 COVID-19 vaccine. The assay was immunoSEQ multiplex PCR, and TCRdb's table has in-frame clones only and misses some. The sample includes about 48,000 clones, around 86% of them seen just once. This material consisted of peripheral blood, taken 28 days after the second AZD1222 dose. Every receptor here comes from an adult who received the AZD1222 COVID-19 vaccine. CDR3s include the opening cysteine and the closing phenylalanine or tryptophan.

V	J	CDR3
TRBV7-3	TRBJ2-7	CASSPSGGGSYEQYF
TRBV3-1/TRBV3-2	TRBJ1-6	CASSQTAYNSPLHF
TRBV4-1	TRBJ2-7	CASSPPPGQGTYEQYF
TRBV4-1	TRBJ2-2	CASSQVGQNTGELFF
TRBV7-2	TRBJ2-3	CASRPGLVTDTQYF
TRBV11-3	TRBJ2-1	CASSLDLAGYNEQFF
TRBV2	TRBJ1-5	CASSEAGFGNQPQHF
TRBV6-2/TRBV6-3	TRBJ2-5	CASSPTLNQETQYF
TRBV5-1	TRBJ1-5	CASSWGTGGQPQHF
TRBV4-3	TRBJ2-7	CASSPETGGAYEQYF
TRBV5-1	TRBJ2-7	CASSSSYEQYF
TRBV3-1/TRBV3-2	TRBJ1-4	CASSQGDRDNEKLFF
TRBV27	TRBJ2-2	CASSLSSGELFF
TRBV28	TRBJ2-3	CASRATGESTDTQYF
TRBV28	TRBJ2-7	CASTSYGTVAYEQYF
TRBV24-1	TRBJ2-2	CATSPAQNTGELFF
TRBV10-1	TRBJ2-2	CASAGAGGELFF
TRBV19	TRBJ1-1	CASKQGIYTEAFF
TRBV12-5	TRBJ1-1	CASGPNSQGAGAFF
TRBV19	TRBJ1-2	CASSNRGAGGNYGYTF
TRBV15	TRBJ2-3	CATSRDQRADTQYF
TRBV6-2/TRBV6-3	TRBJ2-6	CASSTHPGGQSSGANVLTF
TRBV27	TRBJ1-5	CASSSTTGTINQPQHF
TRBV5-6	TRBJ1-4	CASSHVAGRHEKLFF
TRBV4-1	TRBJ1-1	CASSQAFSRVEAFF
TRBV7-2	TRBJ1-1	CASSLVANTEAFF
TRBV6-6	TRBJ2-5	CASSFRDGRKETQYF
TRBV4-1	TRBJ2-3	CASSQDSGRFDTQYF
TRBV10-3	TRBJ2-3	CAISQGAADTQYF
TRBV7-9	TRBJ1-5	CASSLAGRNQPQHF
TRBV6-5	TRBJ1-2	CASSYSNTAGSYTF
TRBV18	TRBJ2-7	CASSPVGTAYEQYF
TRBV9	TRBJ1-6	CASSVEDRLYNSPLHF
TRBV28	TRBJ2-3	CAIQRGDRGDTQYF
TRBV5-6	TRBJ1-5	CASSLGRAAPQHF
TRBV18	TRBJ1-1	CASSPRQGVETEAFF
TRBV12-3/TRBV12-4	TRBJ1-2	CASSLPVVYGYTF
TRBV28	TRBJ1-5	CASWAARNQPQHF
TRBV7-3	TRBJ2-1	CASSLNPLDEQFF
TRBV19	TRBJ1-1	CASTHTGPTEAFF
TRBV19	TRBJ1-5	CASTPVQGNQPQHF
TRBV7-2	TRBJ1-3	CASRGDRGYRNTIYF
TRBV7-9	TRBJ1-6	CASSRTGTGIHNSPLHF
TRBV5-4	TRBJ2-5	CASSFPPSETQYF
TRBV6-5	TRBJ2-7	CASSPFTTGDYEQYF
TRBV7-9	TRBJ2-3	CASSRPRDFTKVHTQYF
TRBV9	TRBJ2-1	CASSVALGLAGSSYNEQFF
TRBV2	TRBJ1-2	CASSELEGDRGRFYGYTF
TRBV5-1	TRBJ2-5	CASRTPGTGVETQYF
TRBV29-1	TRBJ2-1	CSAGQSYNEQFF
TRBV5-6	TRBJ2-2	CATRRNTGELFF
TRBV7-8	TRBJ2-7	CASSGKTGHSYEQYF
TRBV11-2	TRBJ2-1	CASSFGGSGTHEQFF
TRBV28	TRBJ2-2	CASSPHDTGELFF
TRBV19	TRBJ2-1	CASSIVGLAGVRSSYNEQFF
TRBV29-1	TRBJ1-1	CSVAKLMNTEAFF
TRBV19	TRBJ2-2	CATNRGRGELFF
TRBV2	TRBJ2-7	CASRSASGNSYEQYF